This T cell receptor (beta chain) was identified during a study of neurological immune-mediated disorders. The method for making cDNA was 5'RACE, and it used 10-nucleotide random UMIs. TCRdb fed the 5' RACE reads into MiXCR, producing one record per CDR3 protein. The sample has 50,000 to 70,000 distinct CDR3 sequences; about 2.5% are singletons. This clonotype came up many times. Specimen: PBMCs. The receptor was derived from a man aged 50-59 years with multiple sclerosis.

The chain's CDR3 is CASSESWLAGNNEQFF. CDR3 in DNA: TGCGCCAGCAGTGAGTCGTGGCTAGCGGGGAACAATGAGCAGTTCTTC. The V and J genes are TRBV10-2 and TRBJ2-1; TRBD2 aligns across 9 bases. Germline V gene data show CDR1 as WSHSY and CDR2 as SAAADI. The CDR3 runs 16 residues. Unmatched junction bases numbered 5, after V lost 0 bases and J lost 5 bases.